Following are 14 T cell receptor beta chains from one sample sequenced in a study of T cell changes during pregnancy in multiple sclerosis. Generated by immunoSEQ multiplex PCR, the TCRdb table keeps only in-frame clones and is missing some. The data contain approximately 26,000 clones, roughly nine tenths of them singletons. The specimen comprised CD4+ T cells from peripheral blood mononuclear cells, sampled in the second trimester of pregnancy. The receptors were sampled from a female donor with multiple sclerosis, enrolled in a pregnancy study.

The chain is built from TRBV30 and TRBJ2-1, with 8 bases identical to TRBD2. Unmatched junction bases numbered 3, after V lost 5 bases and J lost 3 bases. Looked up from germline, CDR1 is GTSNPN and CDR2 is SVGIG (reference sequence). The CDR3 loop spans 13 amino acids. CDR3 amino acids: CAWASGGYNEQFF. CDR3 DNA: TGTGCCTGGGCCAGCGGGGGCTACAATGAGCAGTTCTTC.

This chain links TRBV5-7 with TRBJ1-1; D remains unclear. TRBV5-7 is placed among ORFs of uncertain function. The CDR3 covers 12 residues. V was trimmed by 5 bases and J by 8 bases, leaving 13 bases between them. The CDR3 bases are TGTGCCAGCAGGCGGCGGAGTCCAGAAGCTTTCTTT. Protein product: CASRRRSPEAFF.

This clone was picked up a small number of times. The chain links TRBV7-9 to TRBJ2-7, with 7 nucleotides matching TRBD1. Germline V gene sequence: CDR1 SEHNR, CDR2 FQNEAQ (reference sequence). The CDR3 covers 16 residues. J lost 2 bases, V lost 10 bases, and 17 bases had no gene match. CDR3 DNA: TGTGCCACCGTCTTTCTAGGACAGGTACAGGCCTACGAGCAGTACTTC. The encoded protein is CATVFLGQVQAYEQYF.

This chain links TRBV5-6 with TRBJ2-2; 7 nucleotides line up with TRBD1. The V segment lost 3 bases and the J segment 8 bases; nucleotides outside the gene matches: 7. The CDR3 consists of 14 residues. CDR1 and CDR2 from the germline V gene are SGHDT and YYEEEE. The CDR3 bases are TGTGCCAGCAGCTCGGACAGGACGAGTGGGGAGCTGTTTTTT. Translating it yields CASSSDRTSGELFF.

The chain carries TRBV28 and TRBJ2-7; tentative D call: TRBD1 (6 bases). The germline CDR1 and CDR2 sequences are MDHEN and SYDVKM. This CDR3 comprises 14 residues. Trimming cost V 3 bases and J 2 bases, with 11 bases left between them. The DNA for the CDR3 is TGTGCCAGCAGTTTGCGACAGGAGACCTACGAGCAGTACTTC. Protein product: CASSLRQETYEQYF. Variable domain in full (rest from reference TRBV28 and TRBJ2-7): DVKVTQSSRYLVKRTGEKVFLECVQDMDHENMFWYRQDPGLGLRLIYFSYDVKMKEKGDIPEGYSVSREKKERFSLILESASTNQTSMYLCASSLRQETYEQYFGPGTRLTVT.

The CDR3 bases are TGTGCCAGCAGCCGCCTCGGGGATTCCTACGAGCAGTACTTC. It encodes CASSRLGDSYEQYF. The chain uses TRBV5-5 and TRBJ2-7; tentative D call: TRBD2 (5 bases). V was clipped by 4 bases and J by 1 base, with 12 bases between them. CDR3 size: 14 residues. Germline V gives CDR1 SGHKS, CDR2 YYEKEE (reference sequence).

The J gene is TRBJ2-2, the V gene TRBV19, with TRBD2 identical over 16 bases. With 7 bases clipped from V and 4 bases from J, the junction kept 9 bases outside the gene matches. The germline gives CDR1 LNHDA, CDR2 SQIVND (reference sequence). CDR3 size: 18 residues. CDR3 nucleotide sequence: TGTGCCAGTACCCGGGGACTAGCGGGGGGGCGGGGCACCGGGGAGCTGTTTTTT. This gives the protein CASTRGLAGGRGTGELFF.

The chain recombines TRBV18 with TRBJ1-6; the D gene is possibly TRBD1 (5 bases). Germline CDR1 reads KGHSH; CDR2 reads LQKENI. The CDR3 totals 14 residues. Between the trimmed V and J ends, which lost 3 bases and 10 bases, there was a span of 13 bases. The CDR3 loop is CASSPAGGESPLHF. For the CDR3, the DNA is TGTGCCAGCTCACCGGCGGGAGGGGAATCACCCCTCCACTTT.

The V and J genes are TRBV9 and TRBJ1-4; the match to TRBD1 covers 7 bases. The CDR3 totals 14 residues. V gave up 2 bases and J gave up 7 bases; unmatched junction bases: 5. Germline V gene data show CDR1 as SGDLS and CDR2 as YYNGEE. The CDR3 region has the DNA TGTGCCAGCAGCGTGACAGGGATCGGTGAAAAACTGTTTTTT. The encoded protein is CASSVTGIGEKLFF. The full variable domain, completed using reference TRBV9 and TRBJ1-4, is DSGVTQTPKHLITATGQRVTLRCSPRSGDLSVYWYQQSLDQGLQFLIQYYNGEERAKGNILERFSAQQFPDLHSELNLSSLELGDSALYFCASSVTGIGEKLFFGSGTQLSVL.

The rearrangement uses TRBV7-9 and TRBJ2-3, with no clear D. In germline, CDR1 is SEHNR, CDR2 FQNEAQ (reference sequence). The CDR3 is 13 amino acids. Trimming removed 6 bases at V and 2 bases at J, with 9 bases between. The CDR3 DNA sequence: TGTGCCAGCAGTTTCTCTAACACAGATACGCAGTATTTT. This encodes CASSFSNTDTQYF.

The V gene is TRBV19, the J gene TRBJ2-7, with TRBD2 matching 10 bases. Germline loops: CDR1 LNHDA, CDR2 SQIVND (reference sequence). V was clipped by 8 bases and J by 5 bases; unmatched bases: 12. CDR3 length equals 15 residues. The CDR3 DNA reads TGTGCCAGTTCACTAGCGGGGACTAGAGGGGACGAGCAGTACTTC. Translating gives CASSLAGTRGDEQYF.

The chain is built from TRBV9 and TRBJ2-2, with 11 bases lining up with TRBD2. The CDR3 has 16 residues. CDR1 SGDLS and CDR2 YYNGEE come from the germline V gene. With V trimmed by 2 bases and J by 7 bases, 7 bases remained unmatched. The CDR3 coding sequence is TGTGCCAGCAGCGTTCCTAGCGGGGGGAAGGTCGGGGAGCTGTTTTTT. It yields the protein CASSVPSGGKVGELFF.

The V gene is TRBV10-1, the J gene TRBJ1-1; 7 bases fit TRBD1. Germline V CDR1 and CDR2: WNHNN, SYGVQD (reference sequence). Unmatched junction bases numbered 8, after V lost 6 bases and J lost 7 bases. This CDR3 region has 13 residues. CDR3 sequence (DNA): TGCGCCAGCAGAATATCCGGGGACAGTGAAGCTTTCTTT. Translation: CASRISGDSEAFF.

This rearrangement joins TRBV6-5 to TRBJ1-5; D may be TRBD1 (5 bases). In germline, CDR1 is MNHEY, CDR2 SVGAGI. The V gene lost 6 bases and the J gene lost 9 bases, with 15 bases spanning the gap. This CDR3 spans 13 amino acids. The DNA of the CDR3 is TGTGCCAGCAGGCGACAGCCCTTAGGGCCCCAGCATTTT. Its protein is CASRRQPLGPQHF.